The 9 T cell receptor beta chains below come from one sample, sequenced in a study of vaccination and CD4 T cells after COVID-19. Treatment denoted: approximately 9-day PBMC culture with coronavirus spike peptide pools or control peptides (ViraFEST assay). Their target antigens are unknown. With the Oncomine TCR Beta short-read assay, DNA from cultured CD4+ T cells was sequenced. One entry per CDR3 protein, called by TCRdb with MiXCR from the PCR reads. Here the sample spans around 8,000 distinct CDR3 sequences, roughly 50% being singletons. Sequenced input: CD4+ T cells from blood, cultured in vitro. These receptors all come from a human donor who had recovered from COVID-19.

The V and J genes are TRBV20-1 and TRBJ2-1; D is undetermined. Trimming removed 0 bases at V and 3 bases at J, with 6 bases between. In germline, CDR1 is DFQATT, CDR2 SNEGSKA (reference sequence). CDR3 length: 13 amino acids. CDR3 amino acids: CSARDLNYNEQFF. CDR3 DNA sequence: TGCAGTGCTAGAGATCTGAACTACAATGAGCAGTTCTTC.

DNA for the CDR3: TGTGCCAGCAGCAAATACCCCTGGGGGGATCGGGTATATGGCTACACCTTC. It translates to CASSKYPWGDRVYGYTF. The V and J genes are TRBV21-1 and TRBJ1-2; the tabulated D call, TRBD1, remains unverified against the DNA. TRBV21-1 constitutes a pseudogene. The CDR3 extends over 17 amino acids.

About this clonotype: A far larger clone is a single base away, which makes a read error likely. The chain carries TRBV7-2 and TRBJ2-5; weak D call: TRBD1 (5 bases). V gave up 5 bases and J gave up 7 bases, with 23 bases separating them. CDR3 length: 16 residues. Germline values: CDR1 SGHTA, CDR2 FQGNSA. The CDR3 bases are TGTGCCAGCAGCCAAGTAGGCTCAGGGTGGGGTGGGACCCAGTACTTC. Translation: CASSQVGSGWGGTQYF.

In the case of this clonotype: One end of the junction does not line up with germline, which may come from a read error. The chain carries TRBV2 and TRBJ1-1; TRBD1 aligns across 8 bases. CDR3 length: 14 amino acids. CDR1 and CDR2 from the germline V gene are SNHLY and FYNNEI. CDR3 bases: TGTACCAGCAGTGGACAGGGCCCGGAGACTGAAGCTTTCTTT. It yields the protein CTSSGQGPETEAFF.

The chain links TRBV7-2 to TRBJ1-6; TRBD1 is a possible D gene (6 bases). Germline V gene sequence: CDR1 SGHTA, CDR2 FQGNSA. The CDR3 is 13 amino acids. With 8 bases removed from V and 10 bases from J, the gap between germline ends came to 15 bases. CDR3 sequence reads: CASSTRGASPLHF. CDR3 nucleotides: TGTGCCAGCTCGACAAGGGGGGCCTCACCCCTCCACTTT.

CDR3 coding DNA: TGTGCCAGCTCACCACCGGGTCTCGGGCCCCAGCATTTT. Its protein product is CASSPPGLGPQHF. The rearrangement joins TRBV18 to TRBJ1-5; D gene ambiguous. The V gene's germline CDR1 is KGHSH and CDR2 LQKENI. This CDR3 contains 13 residues. V was clipped by 0 bases and J by 9 bases, with 9 bases between them. Full variable domain (remainder filled in from reference TRBV18 and TRBJ1-5): NAGVMQNPRHLVRRRGQEARLRCSPMKGHSHVYWYRQLPEEGLKFMVYLQKENIIDESGMPKERFSAEFPKEGPSILRIQQVVRGDSAAYFCASSPPGLGPQHFGDGTRLSIL.

This clonotype was found a few times. The J gene is TRBJ2-7, the V gene TRBV7-2; TRBD2 agrees at 7 bases. V shed 0 bases and J 4 bases; nucleotides not matched to a gene: 6. Germline CDR1 SGHTA, CDR2 FQGNSA. This CDR3 is 15 amino acids long. The CDR3 nucleotides read TGTGCCAGCAGCTTAGCACTAGCGCTAACTTACGAGCAGTACTTC. This sequence encodes CASSLALALTYEQYF.

This clonotype was observed a handful of times. The chain links TRBV19 to TRBJ1-5; weak D call: TRBD1 (5 bases). With 8 bases removed from V and 0 bases from J, the gap between germline ends came to 23 bases. Germline values: CDR1 LNHDA, CDR2 SQIVND (reference sequence). The CDR3 covers 18 residues. Here the CDR3 DNA reads TGTGCCAGTGGGACGGGCCTCGAGCGCTTGGTTAGCAATCAGCCCCAGCATTTT. Encoded protein: CASGTGLERLVSNQPQHF.

The chain is built from TRBV16 and TRBJ1-5; D ambiguous. This CDR3 has 14 amino acids. In germline, CDR1 is KGHSY, CDR2 FQNENV. With 3 bases removed from V and 0 bases from J, the gap between germline ends came to 6 bases. The CDR3 bases are TGTGCCAGCAGCCACACCTTTAGCAATCAGCCCCAGCATTTT. Its translation is CASSHTFSNQPQHF.